This passage covers 9 T cell receptor beta chains from one sample sequenced in a study of T cell responses to AZD1222 COVID-19 vaccine. Generated by immunoSEQ multiplex PCR, the TCRdb table keeps only in-frame clones and is missing some. This sample has around 150,000 clones, with more than 85% found just once. Sequenced material: peripheral blood, taken on day 0 of AZD1222 vaccination. The receptors here all came from an adult in good health.

V is TRBV28 and J is TRBJ1-3; 7 nucleotides match TRBD1. In germline, CDR1 is MDHEN, CDR2 SYDVKM. Trimming at V came to 6 bases and at J to 0 bases, leaving 5 bases not matched to a gene. The length of the CDR3 is 15 residues. The DNA of the CDR3 is TGTGCCAGCAGGTACTCAGGGGGCTCTGGAAACACCATATATTTT. It specifies CASRYSGGSGNTIYF.

This clone was seen just once. The chain uses TRBV10-3 and TRBJ1-4; 9 positions agree with TRBD1. Trimming took 3 bases from V and 6 from J; bases not matched to a gene: 8. Germline assignment: CDR1 ENHRY and CDR2 SYGVKD. The CDR3 totals 16 residues. This chain's CDR3 is CAISDPGTGHDEKLFF. The CDR3 coding sequence is TGTGCCATCAGTGATCCCGGGACAGGGCATGATGAAAAACTGTTTTTT.

The chain couples TRBV5-5 to TRBJ1-3, with a possible D match to TRBD1 (5 bases). The CDR3 totals 16 residues. CDR1 is SGHKS and CDR2 is YYEKEE in the germline V gene (reference sequence). Deletions cut 0 bases from V and 1 base from J, with 11 bases between. CDR3 protein: CASSLDGAGSGNTIYF. In DNA form, the CDR3 reads TGTGCCAGCAGCTTGGATGGGGCGGGATCTGGAAACACCATATATTTT.

The CDR3 nucleotides are TGCGCCAGCAGCTTGGCCTACAGGGAGGAGGAGACCCAGTACTTC. Its translation is CASSLAYREEETQYF. The chain links TRBV5-1 to TRBJ2-5; tentatively, D is TRBD1 or TRBD2 (6 bases each). This CDR3 spans 15 amino acids. V gave up 0 bases and J gave up 5 bases, with 14 bases separating them. The germline V gene encodes CDR1 SGHRS and CDR2 YFSETQ.

The chain recombines TRBV18 with TRBJ1-3; the match to TRBD1 covers 8 bases. J lost 6 bases, V lost 7 bases, and 8 bases had no gene match. The CDR3 runs 14 residues. Germline V CDR1 and CDR2: KGHSH, LQKENI. CDR3 loop: CASYRRGQENTIYF. Here the CDR3 DNA reads TGTGCCAGCTACCGACGGGGACAGGAAAACACCATATATTTT.

The sample holds one count of this clone. The gene calls are TRBV7-9 and TRBJ1-4, with D unclear. Germline-derived CDR1 and CDR2 are SEHNR and FQNEAQ (reference sequence). Trimming shortened V by 5 bases and J by 6 bases, and 10 bases separated the two germline ends. There are 13 residues in the CDR3. DNA of the CDR3: TGTGCCAGCAGCCTAGACCTGGATGAAAAACTGTTTTTT. Encoded protein: CASSLDLDEKLFF.

The J gene is TRBJ1-5, the V gene TRBV18; no clear D gene. Germline V gene data show CDR1 as KGHSH and CDR2 as LQKENI. Trimming took 3 bases from V and 3 from J, leaving 6 bases between them. The CDR3 covers 13 residues. The CDR3 DNA reads TGTGCCAGCTCACCGGATCCCAATCAGCCCCAGCATTTT. It specifies CASSPDPNQPQHF.

In DNA, the CDR3 is TGTGCCAGCTCACCCCTGCAGGGGTCCAACTACGAGCAGTACTTC. Protein sequence: CASSPLQGSNYEQYF. V gene TRBV18 combines with J gene TRBJ2-7; maybe TRBD1 (6 bases). Germline V gene data show CDR1 as KGHSH and CDR2 as LQKENI. This CDR3 region has 15 residues. Deletions cut 3 bases from V and 3 bases from J, with 15 bases between.

The J gene is TRBJ2-4, the V gene TRBV19, with a tentative D call TRBD1 (5 bases). The V gene's germline CDR1 is LNHDA and CDR2 SQIVND (reference sequence). V lost 5 bases and J lost 8, with 10 bases in between. The CDR3 spans 12 residues. The CDR3 DNA is TGTGCCAGTAGTGGGGCAGCGCACATTCAGTACTTC. It translates to CASSGAAHIQYF.